In this sample, the clone carrying this TCR beta chain turned up many times. The antigen is not known. These data originate in a study of regulatory T cells in long-lasting Graves disease. Study as a whole: Antithyroid drugs had been taken under 3 months by newly diagnosed Graves' patients.

Points from the study as a whole: A greater number of public clonotypes (fewer than 3,000) was shared by persistent patients than by new patients (approximately 1,000). Persistent disease preferred TRBV28, TRBJ1-2 and TRBJ2-5.

CDR3 length: 14 amino acids. V shed 2 bases, J shed 4 bases, and the junction held 3 bases outside the gene matches. Per the germline V gene, CDR1 is LGHNA and CDR2 is YSLEER. Time point of the sample: newly diagnosed GD, antithyroid drugs for less than 3 months. PBMC-derived RNA was used for the TCR library. The authors diagnosed Graves' disease using American Thyroid Association guidelines. In building TCR beta libraries, iRepertoire HTBI primers were used together with Arm-PCR of CDR3 regions. TCRdb reprocessed the multiplex PCR reads via MiXCR and lists one record per CDR3 protein. The data show 200,000 to 250,000 distinct CDR3 sequences, about 19% seen once.

The chain recombines TRBV4-3 with TRBJ2-3; 7 bases line up with TRBD2. The TCR was taken from a female donor with Graves disease. Sample: peripheral blood mononuclear cells (PBMCs), taken at new diagnosis, from a patient treated with antithyroid drugs. DNA of the CDR3: TGCGCCAGCAGCCAATTACGGGAGGCAGATACGCAGTATTTT. Amino acids: CASSQLREADTQYF.